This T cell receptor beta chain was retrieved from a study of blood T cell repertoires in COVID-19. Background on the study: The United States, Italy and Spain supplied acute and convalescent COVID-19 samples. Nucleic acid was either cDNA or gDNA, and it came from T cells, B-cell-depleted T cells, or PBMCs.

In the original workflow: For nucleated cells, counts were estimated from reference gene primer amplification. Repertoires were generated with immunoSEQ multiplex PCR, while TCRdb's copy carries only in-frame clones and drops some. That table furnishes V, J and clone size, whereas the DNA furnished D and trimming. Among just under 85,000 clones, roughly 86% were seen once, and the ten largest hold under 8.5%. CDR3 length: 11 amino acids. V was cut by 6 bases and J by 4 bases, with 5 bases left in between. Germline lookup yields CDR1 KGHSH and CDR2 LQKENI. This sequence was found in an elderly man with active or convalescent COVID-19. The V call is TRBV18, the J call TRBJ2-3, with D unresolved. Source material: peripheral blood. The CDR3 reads CASSSADTQYF. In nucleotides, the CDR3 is TGTGCCAGCTCCTCCGCAGATACGCAGTATTTT.